This TCR beta chain was observed in a study of blood T cell repertoires in COVID-19. From germline, CDR1 is MRHNA and CDR2 SNTAGT. The germline V and J ends were trimmed by 3 bases and 2 bases, with 5 bases remaining between them. The CDR3 has 14 amino acids. TCRdb's copy holds only in-frame clones and misses some; the assay was immunoSEQ multiplex PCR. The sample carries a few hundred thousand clones, around 84% recorded once. The source material was peripheral blood. The source of this sequence is a man aged 60-69 years with acute or convalescent COVID-19. This rearrangement joins TRBV6-4 to TRBJ2-6; D is ambiguous. Here the CDR3 DNA reads TGTGCCAGCAGTGAACTCGCTGGGGCCAACGTCCTGACTTTC. Its translation: CASSELAGANVLTF.